This T cell receptor (beta chain) was retrieved from a study of a mutant IDH1 vaccine in newly diagnosed glioma. Whole-study findings and limits: A vaccine-induced immune response developed in approximately 94% of the patients.

Specified time point: week 35, safety follow-up. The study gave 300 ug of mutant IDH1 20-mer peptide per vaccine dose, with topical imiquimod. CDR3 size: 15 residues. V shed 5 bases and J shed 0 bases, with 11 bases lying between them. Per the germline V gene, CDR1 is MNHNS and CDR2 is SASEGT. A note on this clone: Its antigen is unknown.

Using immunoSEQ multiplex PCR, the repertoire was profiled, and TCRdb retains in-frame clones only, with some absent. The sample lists some 70,000 clones; 84% were seen once. This sequence joins TRBV6-1 and TRBJ1-5; no definite D call. This sequence originates from a man aged 18 to 29 with glioma. The source material was PBMCs, sampled from a glioma patient whose treatment included an IDH1 peptide vaccine. CDR3 residues: CASSPRPISNQPQHF. CDR3 DNA sequence: TGTGCCAGCAGTCCCCGCCCCATTAGCAATCAGCCCCAGCATTTT.